The 28 T cell receptor beta chains below come from one sample, sequenced in a study of T cells in Graves' hyperthyroidism and ophthalmopathy (dated by TCRdb to between 2018 and 2021). The library was prepared using multiplex PCR. Sequencer: Illumina HiSeq 2000. The TCR beta CDR3 regions were amplified from RNA transcripts. A first-round RT-PCR of the TCR CDR3 used the HTBI primer set with the Qiagen OneStep RT-PCR kit. TCRdb ran its own pipeline on the public reads, namely fastp trimming at Q25 and MiXCR clone calling, and kept in-frame beta chains. When rows share a CDR3 protein, they turn into one entry using the most common DNA and genes. Present in this sample are 340,000 or so distinct CDR3 sequences, 21% of which were seen just once. Around 45% of the sample is in the top ten clones. The sequencing sample was made of blood. These receptors were taken from a woman aged 45-60 years with Graves' hyperthyroidism.

The rearrangement joins TRBV19 to TRBJ2-1; the D gene is possibly TRBD2 (5 bases). Looked up from germline, CDR1 is LNHDA and CDR2 is SQIVND (reference sequence). V gave up 1 base and J gave up 12 bases, with 10 bases separating them. The CDR3 sequence is 12 residues long. The CDR3, as DNA: TGTGCCAGTAGTATAGTGGGGAGCGGGCAGTTCTTC. Translation gives CASSIVGSGQFF. The variable domain in full, with the rest retrieved from reference TRBV19 and TRBJ2-1, is DGGITQSPKYLFRKEGQNVTLSCEQNLNHDAMYWYRQDPGQGLRLIYYSQIVNDFQKGDIAEGYSVSREKKESFPLTVTSAQKNPTAFYLCASSIVGSGQFFGPGTRLTVL.

V is TRBV29-1 and J is TRBJ2-1; perhaps TRBD2 as D (5 bases). The V gene lost 4 bases and the J gene lost 6 bases, with 16 bases spanning the gap. Per the germline V gene, CDR1 is SQVTM and CDR2 is ANQGSEA. This CDR3 spans 14 amino acids. The CDR3 sequence is CSVVPGDRGNEQFF. As DNA, the CDR3 is TGCAGCGTTGTTCCCGGGGATAGAGGCAATGAGCAGTTCTTC.

The rearrangement joins TRBV10-2 to TRBJ2-1; 10 nucleotides match TRBD2. V shed 7 bases, J shed 9 bases, and the junction held 9 bases outside the gene matches. CDR3 length: 14 amino acids. Per germline, CDR1 WSHSY and CDR2 SAAADI. For the CDR3, the DNA is TGCGCCAGCACAGGGAGCGGGGGGGCCGCTGAGCAGTTCTTC. The encoded protein is CASTGSGGAAEQFF.

The V gene is TRBV3-1, the J gene TRBJ2-3, with D unclear. Germline CDR1 is LGHDT and CDR2 is YNNKEL (reference sequence). There are 11 residues in the CDR3. V gave up 9 bases and J gave up 6 bases, with 10 bases separating them. The CDR3: CASASMDTQYF. The CDR3 nucleotides read TGTGCCAGTGCCTCCATGGATACGCAGTATTTT.

The sample holds a few counts of this clonotype. This rearrangement joins TRBV7-9 to TRBJ2-3; D is unclear. Per the germline V gene, CDR1 is SEHNR and CDR2 is FQNEAQ (reference sequence). The V end lost 5 bases, the J end lost 6 bases, and 15 bases lay between the germline ends. The CDR3 totals 14 residues. The DNA of the CDR3 is TGTGCCAGCAGCCATATCCTTGACCGGGATACGCAGTATTTT. Encoded protein: CASSHILDRDTQYF.

A few counts support this clonotype. A read error may explain this, as a much larger clone is one base away. This rearrangement joins TRBV20-1 to TRBJ2-3; 7 positions match TRBD2. The germline gives CDR1 DFQATT, CDR2 SNEGSKA (reference sequence). V gave up 6 bases and J gave up 1 base; unmatched junction bases: 7. The CDR3 sequence is 14 residues long. The CDR3 bases are TGCAGTGCCCCACGGGAGGACGGCACAGATACGCAGTATTTT. Translated, it gives CSAPREDGTDTQYF.

This clonotype was observed many times. The chain is built from TRBV11-2 and TRBJ2-1, with 12 positions matching TRBD1. Germline V gene data show CDR1 as SGHAT and CDR2 as FQNNGV. This CDR3 spans 15 amino acids. The V and J ends lost 0 bases and 10 bases, in that order; junction bases with no gene match: 4. CDR3 DNA sequence: TGTGCCAGCAGCTTAGACGGGACAGGGGGCGAAGAGCAGTTCTTC. This translates into CASSLDGTGGEEQFF. The full variable domain, its missing parts supplied by reference TRBV11-2 and TRBJ2-1, is EAGVAQSPRYKIIEKRQSVAFWCNPISGHATLYWYQQILGQGPKLLIQFQNNGVVDDSQLPKDRFSAERLKGVDSTLKIQPAKLEDSAVYLCASSLDGTGGEEQFFGPGTRLTVL.

This clonotype was detected many times. The J gene is TRBJ2-2, the V gene TRBV29-1; D may match TRBD1 or TRBD2 (5 bases each). Germline-derived CDR1 and CDR2 are SQVTM and ANQGSEA. V lost 5 bases to trimming and J lost 2 bases, with 15 bases between them. CDR3 size: 15 residues. CDR3 sequence reads: CSVSTGPTNTGELFF. For the CDR3, the DNA is TGCAGCGTTTCTACGGGACCAACCAACACCGGGGAGCTGTTTTTT.

V gene TRBV5-4 combines with J gene TRBJ2-5; D gene unclear. With 4 bases removed from V and 2 bases from J, the gap between germline ends came to 15 bases. Looked up from germline, CDR1 is SGHNT and CDR2 is YYREEE (reference sequence). This CDR3 comprises 15 residues. CDR3 sequence: CASSLVTQFQETQYF. In nucleotides, the CDR3 is TGTGCCAGCAGCCTTGTGACTCAGTTTCAAGAGACCCAGTACTTC.

This clonotype showed up many times. The chain has TRBV11-1 and TRBJ1-1; D ambiguous. CDR3 size: 15 residues. Germline assignment: CDR1 SGHAT and CDR2 FQDESV (reference sequence). Trimming left V 2 bases short and J 4 bases short, with 14 bases between. Written as DNA, the CDR3 is TGTGCCAGCAGCTTAAACCCAGACCTAAGCACTGAAGCTTTCTTT. Its protein product is CASSLNPDLSTEAFF.

The J gene is TRBJ2-2, the V gene TRBV5-1, with D maybe TRBD2 (6 bases). The germline CDR1 and CDR2 sequences are SGHRS and YFSETQ. The CDR3 extends over 15 amino acids. V was clipped by 4 bases and J by 0 bases, with 10 bases between them. The CDR3 coding sequence is TGCGCCAGCAGCCAGCTAGCGACGAACACCGGGGAGCTGTTTTTT. Its translation is CASSQLATNTGELFF.

This clonotype was observed a handful of times. The V and J genes are TRBV19 and TRBJ1-2, with D perhaps matching TRBD1 (6 bases). V lost 5 bases and J lost 4, with 11 bases in between. This CDR3 comprises 13 residues. Germline CDR1 is LNHDA and CDR2 is SQIVND (reference sequence). The DNA of the CDR3 is TGTGCCAGTAGTTACCGGGACATCTATGGCTACACCTTC. This gives the protein CASSYRDIYGYTF.

This clonotype has ten or more counts. The chain couples TRBV6-1 to TRBJ1-1; tentative D call: TRBD1 (6 bases). The CDR3 runs to 15 residues. CDR1 MNHNS and CDR2 SASEGT come from the germline V gene. The V gene lost 7 bases and the J gene lost 1 base, with 16 bases spanning the gap. The CDR3 bases are TGTGCCAGCACCCAGTGGGGGGCTCAGAACACTGAAGCTTTCTTT. This sequence encodes CASTQWGAQNTEAFF.

The chain employs TRBV20-1 and TRBJ1-2; TRBD1 is a possible D gene (5 bases). This CDR3 spans 11 amino acids. V lost 7 bases, J lost 5 bases, and 11 bases lay in between. Germline loops: CDR1 DFQATT, CDR2 SNEGSKA (reference sequence). The CDR3 region is CSVRGVYGYTF. CDR3 coding DNA: TGCAGTGTCCGAGGGGTGTATGGCTACACCTTC.

This clonotype was detected a few times. The chain is built from TRBV6-1 and TRBJ2-2; the D gene is possibly TRBD1 (6 bases). The V gene lost 5 bases and the J gene lost 7 bases, with 29 bases spanning the gap. CDR1 and CDR2 (germline): MNHNS, SASEGT. The length of the CDR3 is 19 residues. The CDR3 coding sequence is TGTGCCAGCAGTCAGCTCCGTACTCCTTTTGGGGGCGCGAACGGGGAGCTGTTTTTT. Residues: CASSQLRTPFGGANGELFF.

A note on this clonotype: This may stem from a read error, because a much larger clone lies one nucleotide away. This rearrangement joins TRBV6-2 or TRBV6-3 to TRBJ2-4, with a weak D call TRBD2 (5 bases). V gave up 8 bases and J gave up 0 bases, with 14 bases separating them. Germline V gene data show CDR1 as MNHEY and CDR2 as SVGEGT. There are 15 residues in the CDR3. CDR3 DNA: TGTGCCAGCGGCTATAATCGGGGAGCCAAAAACATTCAGTACTTC. Translating gives CASGYNRGAKNIQYF.

Comment on this clonotype: A much larger clone is a single base away; this may be a read error. The rearrangement joins TRBV11-2 to TRBJ2-1; TRBD2 aligns across 11 bases. CDR1 and CDR2 from the germline V gene are SGHAT and FQNNGV. V was clipped by 4 bases and J by 7 bases; unmatched bases: 12. The CDR3 is 17 amino acids. The CDR3 sequence: CASSSQPGLAASNEQFF. The CDR3 DNA follows: TGTGCCAGCAGCTCGCAACCGGGACTAGCGGCATCAAATGAGCAGTTCTTC. The whole variable domain, filled in from reference TRBV11-2 and TRBJ2-1, reads EAGVAQSPRYKIIEKRQSVAFWCNPISGHATLYWYQQILGQGPKLLIQFQNNGVVDDSQLPKDRFSAERLKGVDSTLKIQPAKLEDSAVYLCASSSQPGLAASNEQFFGPGTRLTVL.

The rearrangement links TRBV9 to TRBJ2-7, with TRBD2 matching over 7 bases. Losses at the gene ends were 0 bases for V and 3 bases for J; bases not matched to a gene: 9. Germline CDR1 SGDLS, CDR2 YYNGEE. The CDR3 has 16 residues. CDR3 residues: CASSVGGTNGGYEQYF. CDR3 DNA: TGTGCCAGCAGCGTAGGGGGGACTAACGGGGGCTACGAGCAGTACTTC.

This rearrangement joins TRBV29-1 to TRBJ1-1; D unresolved. V lost 3 bases and J lost 0, with 8 bases in between. The length of the CDR3 is 13 residues. Germline-derived CDR1 and CDR2 are SQVTM and ANQGSEA. CDR3 DNA: TGCAGCGTTGAGGTGGACCTGAACACTGAAGCTTTCTTT. Translation gives CSVEVDLNTEAFF. The full variable domain, in which reference TRBV29-1 and TRBJ1-1 provide the parts outside the CDR3, is SAVISQKPSRDICQRGTSLTIQCQVDSQVTMMFWYRQQPGQSLTLIATANQGSEATYESGFVIDKFPISRPNLTFSTLTVSNMSPEDSSIYLCSVEVDLNTEAFFGQGTRLTVV.

This clonotype has only a few counts. This sequence joins TRBV14 and TRBJ1-1; unclear D gene. CDR1 SGHDN and CDR2 FVKESK come from the germline V gene. V was clipped by 0 bases and J by 6 bases, with 11 bases between them. The CDR3 is 14 amino acids. The CDR3 bases are TGTGCCAGCAGCCAAGAGAGTCATAACGCTGAAGCTTTCTTT. Translating it yields CASSQESHNAEAFF.

This clonotype was seen more than once but under ten times. The V and J genes are TRBV11-3 and TRBJ2-5; tentative D call: TRBD2 (7 bases). CDR1 is SGHNT, CDR2 YENEEA, per germline. V lost 1 base to trimming and J lost 5 bases, with 14 bases between them. The length of the CDR3 is 15 residues. This chain's CDR3 is CASSLGGGSVETQYF. The DNA of the CDR3 is TGTGCCAGCAGCTTAGGGGGGGGCTCCGTCGAGACCCAGTACTTC. The entire variable domain, with the rest obtained from reference TRBV11-3 and TRBJ2-5, is as follows: EAGVVQSPRYKIIEKKQPVAFWCNPISGHNTLYWYLQNLGQGPELLIRYENEEAVDDSQLPKDRFSAERLKGVDSTLKIQPAELGDSAVYLCASSLGGGSVETQYFGPGTRLLVL.

This clonotype was seen only a few times. Possible read error: a much larger clone is one base away. The chain carries TRBV29-1 and TRBJ1-1; D is uncertain. Germline V CDR1 and CDR2: SQVTM, ANQGSEA. CDR3 size: 13 residues. CDR3 bases: TGCAGCGTTGAGGAGGGTGTCTGGACTGAAGCTTCCTTT. This codes for CSVEEGVWTEASF.

This clonotype has a count of ten or more. The chain uses TRBV10-3 and TRBJ2-7; perhaps D is TRBD1 or TRBD2 (6 bases each). The ends were cut back, 6 bases at V and 4 bases at J, with 16 bases in the middle. Germline CDR1 is ENHRY and CDR2 is SYGVKD. The CDR3 spans 14 residues. The CDR3 spells CAIRGHGGPYEQYF. The CDR3 nucleotides are TGTGCCATCAGAGGCCACGGGGGCCCTTACGAGCAGTACTTC.

This clonotype was counted at least ten times. The chain combines TRBV20-1 with TRBJ1-1; TRBD1 aligns across 7 bases. Germline V gene data show CDR1 as DFQATT and CDR2 as SNEGSKA (reference sequence). Losses at the gene ends were 1 base for V and 4 bases for J; bases not matched to a gene: 6. This CDR3 is built from 14 residues. CDR3 bases: TGCAGTGCTAGAGGTGGAGGGGGCACCACTGAAGCTTTCTTT. Translated, it gives CSARGGGGTTEAFF.

The gene calls are TRBV20-1 and TRBJ1-3; D uncertain. V lost 6 bases, J lost 4 bases, and 13 bases lay in between. The germline CDR1 and CDR2 sequences are DFQATT and SNEGSKA (reference sequence). The CDR3 totals 13 residues. CDR3 in amino acids: CSAPLLGGNTIYF. The CDR3 DNA is TGCAGTGCCCCGCTGCTAGGAGGAAACACCATATATTTT.

At least ten counts were recorded for this clonotype. This chain uses TRBV6-1 with TRBJ2-7; D perhaps matches TRBD1 (5 bases). CDR1 is MNHNS and CDR2 is SASEGT in the germline V gene. V lost 5 bases and J 5 bases, leaving 10 bases between the germline ends. The CDR3 runs to 12 residues. Written as DNA, the CDR3 is TGTGCCAGCAGTCAATCCAGGGACGAGCAGTACTTC. It encodes CASSQSRDEQYF.

This clonotype was seen many times. The chain recombines TRBV9 with TRBJ2-2, with D possibly TRBD1 on 5 matching bases. CDR1 and CDR2 from the germline V gene are SGDLS and YYNGEE. This CDR3 is 13 amino acids long. The V end was cut by 0 bases, the J end by 7 bases, with 7 bases between. CDR3 DNA: TGTGCCAGCAGCGTAGGTGGACACGGGGAGCTGTTTTTT. Translation: CASSVGGHGELFF.

This clonotype showed up just a few times. A much larger clone is a single base away; this may be a read error. The genes are TRBV2 and TRBJ2-2; D could derive from TRBD1 or TRBD2 (5 bases each). From germline, CDR1 is SNHLY and CDR2 FYNNEI. The length of the CDR3 is 14 residues. The CDR3 loop reads CASSSTRGTGEPFF. CDR3 bases: TGTGCCAGCAGTTCCACAAGGGGCACCGGGGAGCCGTTTTTT. Full variable domain (remainder filled in from reference TRBV2 and TRBJ2-2): EPEVTQTPSHQVTQMGQEVILRCVPISNHLYFYWYRQILGQKVEFLVSFYNNEISEKSEIFDDQFSVERPDGSNFTLKIRSTKLEDSAMYFCASSSTRGTGEPFFGEGSRLTVL.